The 13 T cell receptor beta chains listed next were all sequenced from one sample in a study of beta chain features in type 1 diabetes. The antigens these receptors bind are not known. Study-level results: Significant though moderate, a shortening of TCRB CDR3s appeared in all four CD4+ subsets of Type 1 diabetes patients.

TCRB transcripts that were expressed got sequenced, as all of the isolated RNA had been reverse transcribed. Sequencing used immunoSEQ multiplex PCR; TCRdb keeps in-frame clones, though not all of them. The sample has about 710,000 clones, over 12% seen once; the top ten hold 0.035% to 0.045%. Material: naive CD4+ T cells from blood. The origin of the receptors is a man younger than 35 with type 1 diabetes.

Comment on this clone: Additional DNA sequences in this sample encode the identical CDR3. This rearrangement joins TRBV19 to TRBJ2-6; unclear D gene. This CDR3 spans 14 amino acids. Trimming left V 5 bases short and J 2 bases short, with 7 bases between. Germline assignment: CDR1 LNHDA and CDR2 SQIVND (reference sequence). CDR3 residues: CASSPRAGANVLTF. As DNA, the CDR3 is TGTGCCAGTAGTCCAAGGGCTGGGGCCAACGTCCTGACTTTC.

This clone has only a few counts. The chain joins TRBV5-1 to TRBJ1-2; D remains unclear. The CDR3 spans 13 residues. CDR1 and CDR2 (germline): SGHRS, YFSETQ. Trimming took 0 bases from V and 5 from J, leaving 8 bases between them. The CDR3 loop reads CASSLEGDYGYTF. The CDR3 bases are TGCGCCAGCAGCTTGGAAGGTGATTATGGCTACACCTTC. Using reference TRBV5-1 and TRBJ1-2 for the parts outside the CDR3, the full variable domain is KAGVTQTPRYLIKTRGQQVTLSCSPISGHRSVSWYQQTPGQGLQFLFEYFSETQRNKGNFPGRFSGRQFSNSRSEMNVSTLELGDSALYLCASSLEGDYGYTFGSGTRLTVV.

This chain joins TRBV7-2 and TRBJ1-5; D ambiguous. Trimming took off 0 bases at V and 6 bases at J, with 3 bases between the two ends. This CDR3 region has 12 residues. Germline V gene lookup returns CDR1 SGHTA and CDR2 FQGNSA. The CDR3 DNA follows: TGTGCCAGCAGCTTAGCGATTCAGCCCCAGCATTTT. Translated, it gives CASSLAIQPQHF.

This clone was detected only a few times. The chain combines TRBV5-4 with TRBJ1-2; 9 bases match TRBD1. The CDR3 is made up of 16 amino acids. Losses at the gene ends were 4 bases for V and 6 bases for J; bases not matched to a gene: 13. Germline loops: CDR1 SGHNT, CDR2 YYREEE (reference sequence). This CDR3 reads CASSPRDGTGGNGYTF. The DNA for the CDR3 is TGTGCCAGCAGCCCAAGGGATGGAACAGGGGGCAATGGCTACACCTTC.

The rearrangement links TRBV4-2 to TRBJ2-6; 7 positions match TRBD1. The germline gives CDR1 LGHNA, CDR2 YNFKEQ. With V trimmed by 0 bases and J by 2 bases, 4 bases remained unmatched. The CDR3 is 17 amino acids. DNA of the CDR3: TGTGCCAGCAGCCAAGATATAGGGACAGCTGGGGCCAACGTCCTGACTTTC. Residues: CASSQDIGTAGANVLTF.

The chain uses TRBV7-6 and TRBJ2-5; 8 bases are shared with TRBD2. Germline V gene data show CDR1 as SGHVS and CDR2 as FNYEAQ. Unmatched junction bases numbered 10, after V lost 5 bases and J lost 2 bases. This CDR3 region has 16 residues. CDR3 DNA: TGTGCCAGCAGCCTCAGCGGGGGAGGATGGCAAGAGACCCAGTACTTC. Protein: CASSLSGGGWQETQYF.

This clone was picked up a small number of times. This chain's CDR3 is CASRSGGRGWYF. The DNA of the CDR3 is TGTGCCAGCAGGTCCGGAGGGCGGGGATGGTACTTC. This chain connects TRBV28 to TRBJ2-5; maybe TRBD2 (6 bases). With 6 bases removed from V and 13 bases from J, the gap between germline ends came to 18 bases. CDR3 length: 12 amino acids. Germline V gene sequence: CDR1 MDHEN, CDR2 SYDVKM.

This clone has just a few counts. The chain carries TRBV30 and TRBJ2-7, with a weak D call TRBD1 (5 bases). CDR1 is GTSNPN, CDR2 SVGIG, per germline (reference sequence). The CDR3 runs 19 residues. The V and J ends lost 1 base and 0 bases respectively, with 25 bases between them. The chain's CDR3 is CAWSAPGLAGLPGSYEQYF. For the CDR3, the DNA is TGTGCCTGGAGTGCCCCCGGGTTGGCAGGGCTACCCGGCTCCTACGAGCAGTACTTC.

This clone was detected only a few times. The rearrangement uses TRBV7-3 and TRBJ1-6; tentative D call: TRBD1 (6 bases). The V end was cut by 5 bases, the J end by 6 bases, with 11 bases between. The CDR3 has 14 residues. Germline V gene lookup returns CDR1 SGHTA and CDR2 FQGTGA. The CDR3 here is CASSPGQRNSPLHF. DNA of the CDR3: TGTGCCAGCAGCCCTGGACAGCGTAATTCACCCCTCCACTTT.

This rearrangement joins TRBV7-9 to TRBJ2-5; 8 nucleotides align to TRBD1. After removal of 4 bases from V and 5 bases from J, the junction contained 15 bases not matched to a gene. Looked up from germline, CDR1 is SEHNR and CDR2 is FQNEAQ (reference sequence). The CDR3 length is 17 residues. The CDR3 sequence is CASSSRVRGRSSETQYF. The DNA for the CDR3 is TGTGCCAGCAGCTCAAGGGTCAGGGGGCGAAGTTCGGAGACCCAGTACTTC.

The chain is built from TRBV7-9 and TRBJ2-1; D might be TRBD1 (6 bases). The CDR3 has 14 residues. Per germline, CDR1 SEHNR and CDR2 FQNEAQ (reference sequence). Trimming left V 5 bases short and J 4 bases short, with 12 bases between. As DNA, the CDR3 is TGTGCCAGCAGCACAAGGACAGTGTACAATGAGCAGTTCTTC. Encoded protein: CASSTRTVYNEQFF. The full variable domain, with the rest looked up from reference TRBV7-9 and TRBJ2-1, is DTGVSQNPRHKITKRGQNVTFRCDPISEHNRLYWYRQTLGQGPEFLTYFQNEAQLEKSRLLSDRFSAERPKGSFSTLEIQRTEQGDSAMYLCASSTRTVYNEQFFGPGTRLTVL.

This clone showed up just a few times. The chain joins TRBV5-4 to TRBJ2-3, with 7 bases lining up with TRBD2. The CDR3 has 16 residues. The J segment lost 1 base and the V segment lost 7 bases, leaving 12 bases of the junction unmatched. The germline V gene has CDR1 SGHNT and CDR2 YYREEE (reference sequence). For the CDR3, the DNA is TGTGCCAGCTGCCACTACCTTAGCGGGCGCACAGATACGCAGTATTTT. Its protein product is CASCHYLSGRTDTQYF.

On this clone: One end of the junction is discordant with germline, which a read error may explain. The gene calls are TRBV30 and TRBJ1-1; 8 nucleotides line up with TRBD1. The germline V gene encodes CDR1 GTSNPN and CDR2 SVGIG (reference sequence). CDR3 size: 13 residues. CDR3 region: CAWDRGVNTEAFF. CDR3 coding DNA: TGTGCCTGGGACAGGGGTGTGAATACTGAAGCTTTCTTT.